The 3 T cell receptor beta chains below all came from one sample that was sequenced in a study of T-cell memory formation after mild COVID-19. Each CDR3 protein gets one entry after TCRdb re-called the 5' RACE reads with MiXCR. The sample includes under 300,000 distinct CDR3 sequences, under 20% of them seen just once. Material for sequencing was PBMCs or a T cell subset sorted from them (not recorded which). The receptors come from a man between 18 and 29 years old who had mild COVID-19 (a few samples of this study predate the infection). Cell type and time point are not known.

This clonotype has a handful of counts. The chain uses TRBV3-1 and TRBJ1-2, with 10 positions matching TRBD1. The germline gives CDR1 LGHDT, CDR2 YNNKEL (reference sequence). J gave up 1 base and V 2 bases, and 13 bases lay outside the gene matches. CDR3 size: 19 residues. The CDR3 loop reads CASSQSTSGQGNFNYGYTF. The CDR3 region has the DNA TGTGCCAGCAGCCAATCGACCTCGGGACAGGGGAATTTTAACTATGGCTACACCTTC. Full variable domain (outside the CDR3, taken from reference TRBV3-1 and TRBJ1-2): DTAVSQTPKYLVTQMGNDKSIKCEQNLGHDTMYWYKQDSKKFLKIMFSYNNKELIINETVPNRFSPKSPDKAHLNLHINSLELGDSAVYFCASSQSTSGQGNFNYGYTFGSGTRLTVV.

V is TRBV18 and J is TRBJ2-1; D is possibly TRBD1 (6 bases). CDR3 length: 13 residues. The germline CDR1 and CDR2 sequences are KGHSH and LQKENI. V dropped 10 bases and J dropped 0 bases, with 10 bases sitting between them. The CDR3 DNA is TGTGCCACATCAGGGGCCTCCTACAATGAGCAGTTCTTC. Translated, it gives CATSGASYNEQFF.

This clonotype has just a few counts. A junction boundary mismatches the germline segment, possibly from a read error. The chain uses TRBV20-1 and TRBJ1-1, with 7 bases identical to TRBD1. Germline assignment: CDR1 DFQATT and CDR2 SNEGSKA (reference sequence). The CDR3 length is 14 residues. The CDR3 nucleotides read TGCAGTGCTTTCCGCCTACAGGGGAACCCTGAAGCTTTCTTT. Its translation: CSAFRLQGNPEAFF.